This is a list of T cell receptor beta chains from one sample in a study of monozygotic twins with cystic fibrosis. The assay was immunoSEQ multiplex PCR, and TCRdb's table has in-frame clones only and misses some. The table shows 29,000 or so clones, with around four fifths occurring only once. The sample was blood. Receptor source: a girl aged 2-10 years with cystic fibrosis. The CDR3 runs from the conserved cysteine through the conserved F or W. D genes are given only for firm matches. Clone size is not always given. Where it is, it says once, few, many or a class for expanded clones.

D gene	clone size	V gene	J gene	CDR3 protein	CDR3 DNA
NA	NA	TRBV4-1	TRBJ2-6	CASSPRAGELTSGANVLTF	TGCGCCAGCAGCCCCCGGGCCGGGGAGTTGACTAGTGGGGCCAACGTCCTGACTTTC
TRBD2	NA	TRBV5-1	TRBJ2-3	CASSFGLAGVTDTQYF	TGCGCCAGCAGCTTTGGACTAGCGGGAGTCACAGATACGCAGTATTTT
NA	NA	TRBV27	TRBJ1-3	CASSLSFSRVNTIYF	TGTGCCAGCAGTTTATCGTTCAGCAGGGTCAACACCATATATTTT
NA	NA	TRBV19	TRBJ1-2	CASSPDSYGYTF	TGTGCCAGTAGTCCAGACAGCTATGGCTACACCTTC
NA	once	TRBV6-5	TRBJ1-1	CASSYRTHEAFF	TGTGCCAGCAGTTACAGGACCCATGAAGCTTTCTTT
TRBD1	NA	TRBV5-4	TRBJ1-1	CASSPTGTGAHTEAFF	TGTGCCAGCAGCCCTACCGGGACAGGGGCACACACTGAAGCTTTCTTT
NA	NA	TRBV2	TRBJ2-1	CASSLFFGGYNEQFF	TGTGCCAGCAGTCTTTTTTTTGGGGGGTACAATGAGCAGTTCTTC
NA	NA	TRBV30	TRBJ2-5	CACRGITQETQYF	TGTGCCTGCCGGGGAATAACCCAAGAGACCCAGTACTTC
TRBD1	few	TRBV6-5	TRBJ1-2	CASSYYRGGYTF	TGTGCCAGCAGTTATTACAGGGGTGGCTACACCTTC
TRBD1	NA	TRBV6-5	TRBJ1-1	CASSYIPGQEAFF	TGTGCCAGCAGTTACATTCCGGGACAGGAAGCTTTCTTT
TRBD1	NA	TRBV15	TRBJ1-2	CATSRAGTENYGYTF	TGTGCCACCAGCAGAGCGGGGACAGAAAACTATGGCTACACCTTC
NA	NA	TRBV18	TRBJ1-2	CASSPSGNYGYTF	TGTGCCAGCTCACCATCAGGGAACTATGGCTACACCTTC
TRBD2	NA	TRBV7-8	TRBJ2-1	CASSLTSGRAYEQFF	TGTGCCAGCAGCTTAACTAGCGGGAGGGCCTATGAGCAGTTCTTC
NA	NA	TRBV6-4	TRBJ2-6	CASSVSSSGANVLTF	TGTGCCAGCAGTGTTAGCAGCTCTGGGGCCAACGTCCTGACTTTC
TRBD1	once	TRBV19	TRBJ2-2	CATVFGDRNTGELFF	TGTGCCACGGTCTTCGGGGACAGGAACACCGGGGAGCTGTTTTTT
NA	NA	TRBV2	TRBJ1-4	CASSLTRHRRGEKLFF	TGTGCCAGCAGTCTTACTAGACACCGGCGGGGTGAAAAACTGTTTTTT
TRBD1	NA	TRBV19	TRBJ1-2	CASTAGTVGFGYTF	TGTGCCAGTACCGCCGGGACAGTAGGGTTTGGCTACACCTTC
NA	NA	TRBV2	TRBJ1-1	CASERGVNTEAFF	TGTGCCAGCGAGAGGGGGGTGAACACTGAAGCTTTCTTT
NA	NA	TRBV7-2	TRBJ2-3	CASSLASYRADTQYF	TGTGCCAGCAGCTTAGCCTCCTATAGGGCAGATACGCAGTATTTT
NA	NA	TRBV5-5	TRBJ2-7	CASSLLRLVSYEQYF	TGTGCCAGCAGCTTGCTCCGACTGGTCTCCTACGAGCAGTACTTC
NA	few	TRBV19	TRBJ1-2	CASSIGIEGNGYTF	TGTGCCAGTAGTATCGGAATCGAGGGCAACGGCTACACCTTC
TRBD1	NA	TRBV5-5	TRBJ1-6	CASSFRDRGNSPLHF	TGTGCCAGCAGCTTCCGGGACAGGGGGAATTCACCCCTCCACTTT
NA	NA	TRBV15	TRBJ2-7	CATSRAESRDAVTYEQYF	TGTGCCACCAGCAGAGCAGAATCCCGGGACGCAGTAACCTACGAGCAGTACTTC
NA	NA	TRBV29-1	TRBJ1-1	CSVGGMNTEAFF	TGCAGCGTTGGAGGGATGAACACTGAAGCTTTCTTT
NA	NA	TRBV10-2	TRBJ2-3	CASTHLTHSTDTQYF	TGCGCCAGCACCCACCTGACTCACAGCACAGATACGCAGTATTTT
NA	NA	TRBV7-8	TRBJ2-1	CASSLTDNEQFF	TGTGCCAGCAGCTTAACGGACAATGAGCAGTTCTTC
TRBD1	NA	TRBV19	TRBJ1-6	CASSATGGSYNSPLHF	TGTGCCAGTAGTGCAACAGGGGGCTCCTATAATTCACCCCTCCACTTT
NA	NA	TRBV19	TRBJ2-1	CASSTGLRTHNEQFF	TGTGCCAGTAGTACAGGACTCCGGACGCACAATGAGCAGTTCTTC
NA	NA	TRBV9	TRBJ2-3	CASSSWGTDTQYF	TGTGCCAGCAGCTCCTGGGGAACAGATACGCAGTATTTT
NA	NA	TRBV29-1	TRBJ2-1	CSVEGLAYNEQFF	TGCAGCGTTGAAGGGCTAGCCTACAATGAGCAGTTCTTC
NA	NA	TRBV5-4	TRBJ2-7	CASSLGRDMNYEQYF	TGTGCCAGCAGCTTGGGTCGGGACATGAACTACGAGCAGTACTTC
TRBD2	NA	TRBV12-5	TRBJ2-1	CASGSLAGVGEQFF	TGTGCTAGTGGTTCACTAGCGGGAGTCGGTGAGCAGTTCTTC
TRBD1	NA	TRBV5-6	TRBJ2-7	CASSLDRGSEQYF	TGTGCCAGCAGCTTGGACAGGGGGTCCGAGCAGTACTTC
NA	NA	TRBV30	TRBJ2-4	CAWSPPMTRVRGQYF	TGTGCCTGGAGCCCCCCGATGACAAGGGTAAGGGGTCAGTACTTC
TRBD1	NA	TRBV5-1	TRBJ2-2	CASSVYRGELTGELFF	TGCGCCAGCAGCGTTTACAGGGGGGAGCTGACCGGGGAGCTGTTTTTT